This is a list of T cell receptor beta chains from one sample in a study of blood T cell repertoires in COVID-19. Clones were read by immunoSEQ multiplex PCR, and TCRdb kept only the in-frame ones, dropping some. Here the sample spans 150,000 to 200,000 clones, 78% being singletons. What was sequenced was peripheral blood. The receptors shown here come from a woman aged 80 or over with acute or convalescent COVID-19. Both conserved end residues are part of each CDR3. Fields, in order: CDR3 protein, CDR3 DNA, D gene, J gene, clone size, V gene. A D gene is named only where the DNA matches it firmly. Clone size is shown for a subset of rows, as once, few, many or a class of expanded clone.

CDR3 protein: CASSLSETLPGLSTDTQYF
CDR3 DNA: TGTGCCAGCAGTTTATCCGAAACCCTACCTGGACTGAGCACAGATACGCAGTATTTT
D gene: -
J gene: TRBJ2-3
clone size: -
V gene: TRBV27

CDR3 protein: CASSSTGGGNEKLFF
CDR3 DNA: TGTGCCAGCAGCTCTACAGGGGGGGGTAATGAAAAACTGTTTTTT
D gene: TRBD1
J gene: TRBJ1-4
clone size: once
V gene: TRBV7-6

CDR3 protein: CASSLGPSGANVLTF
CDR3 DNA: TGTGCCAGCAGCTTAGGGCCGTCTGGGGCCAACGTCCTGACTTTC
D gene: -
J gene: TRBJ2-6
clone size: -
V gene: TRBV7-3

CDR3 protein: CASSRPAGAGEYF
CDR3 DNA: TGTGCCAGCTCCCGTCCGGCGGGAGCGGGTGAGTATTTT
D gene: TRBD2
J gene: TRBJ2-3
clone size: -
V gene: TRBV7-3

CDR3 protein: CASTKSGTYYGYTF
CDR3 DNA: TGTGCCAGCACCAAATCCGGGACATACTATGGCTACACCTTC
D gene: -
J gene: TRBJ1-2
clone size: -
V gene: TRBV6-5

CDR3 protein: CASSTGSSGNTIYF
CDR3 DNA: TGTGCCAGCAGTACAGGGAGCTCTGGAAACACCATATATTTT
D gene: -
J gene: TRBJ1-3
clone size: once
V gene: TRBV7-6

CDR3 protein: CASVFRGQNYGYTF
CDR3 DNA: TGTGCCAGCGTCTTTAGGGGACAGAACTATGGCTACACCTTC
D gene: TRBD1
J gene: TRBJ1-2
clone size: -
V gene: TRBV6-5

CDR3 protein: CASSRGTGRRNEQFF
CDR3 DNA: TGTGCCAGCAGCCGTGGGACAGGGAGGCGCAATGAGCAGTTCTTC
D gene: TRBD1
J gene: TRBJ2-1
clone size: few
V gene: TRBV3-1/TRBV3-2

CDR3 protein: CATSEGGLGDNQPQHF
CDR3 DNA: TGTGCCACCAGCGAGGGAGGGCTTGGTGACAATCAGCCCCAGCATTTT
D gene: -
J gene: TRBJ1-5
clone size: -
V gene: TRBV24-1

CDR3 protein: CASSYVGTGEETQYF
CDR3 DNA: TGTGCCAGCAGTTACGTCGGCACGGGGGAGGAGACCCAGTACTTC
D gene: -
J gene: TRBJ2-5
clone size: -
V gene: TRBV6-5

CDR3 protein: CASSPGKSGGAQREQFF
CDR3 DNA: TGTGCCAGCAGTCCCGGGAAGAGCGGGGGGGCGCAGCGGGAGCAGTTCTTC
D gene: TRBD2
J gene: TRBJ2-1
clone size: few
V gene: TRBV6-6

CDR3 protein: CASKEAGTISPLHF
CDR3 DNA: TGTGCCAGTAAGGAAGCAGGGACAATTTCACCCCTCCACTTT
D gene: -
J gene: TRBJ1-6
clone size: -
V gene: TRBV19

CDR3 protein: CASSDMGAKAGNTIYF
CDR3 DNA: TGTGCCAGCAGTGATATGGGGGCAAAGGCTGGAAACACCATATATTTT
D gene: -
J gene: TRBJ1-3
clone size: once
V gene: TRBV6-1

CDR3 protein: CSASWGRNQPQHF
CDR3 DNA: TGCAGTGCTAGTTGGGGGCGGAATCAGCCCCAGCATTTT
D gene: -
J gene: TRBJ1-5
clone size: few
V gene: TRBV20-1

CDR3 protein: CASSPPDRATYEQYF
CDR3 DNA: TGTGCCAGCTCACCCCCCGACAGGGCTACCTACGAGCAGTACTTC
D gene: TRBD1
J gene: TRBJ2-7
clone size: once
V gene: TRBV18

CDR3 protein: CASSSSGGLLYF
CDR3 DNA: TGTGCCAGCAGCTCTAGCGGGGGGCTTCTTTATTTT
D gene: TRBD2
J gene: TRBJ2-3
clone size: once
V gene: TRBV7-2

CDR3 protein: CASSQVDLRGPYEQYF
CDR3 DNA: TGTGCCAGCAGCCAAGTAGATCTCAGGGGGCCCTACGAGCAGTACTTC
D gene: TRBD1
J gene: TRBJ2-7
clone size: -
V gene: TRBV3-1/TRBV3-2

CDR3 protein: CASRPRGQNNQPQHF
CDR3 DNA: TGTGCCAGCAGACCGAGGGGGCAGAACAATCAGCCCCAGCATTTT
D gene: TRBD1
J gene: TRBJ1-5
clone size: -
V gene: TRBV2

CDR3 protein: CASSTGTSGGSETQYF
CDR3 DNA: TGTGCCAGTAGTACCGGGACTAGCGGGGGTAGCGAGACCCAGTACTTC
D gene: TRBD2
J gene: TRBJ2-5
clone size: -
V gene: TRBV19

CDR3 protein: CATSREGQGVKYF
CDR3 DNA: TGTGCCACCAGCAGAGAGGGACAGGGAGTTAAGTACTTC
D gene: TRBD1
J gene: TRBJ2-7
clone size: -
V gene: TRBV15

CDR3 protein: CASSQVPGFSRLF
CDR3 DNA: TGTGCCAGCAGCCAAGTCCCAGGGTTTTCGCGCCTCTTT
D gene: -
J gene: TRBJ1-1
clone size: -
V gene: TRBV3-1/TRBV3-2

CDR3 protein: CASSSPFLRGVTYNEQFF
CDR3 DNA: TGTGCCAGCAGTTCCCCGTTTTTGCGGGGAGTAACCTACAATGAGCAGTTCTTC
D gene: -
J gene: TRBJ2-1
clone size: -
V gene: TRBV28

CDR3 protein: CASSLSAYEQYF
CDR3 DNA: TGTGCCAGCAGTTTATCGGCCTACGAGCAGTACTTC
D gene: -
J gene: TRBJ2-7
clone size: few
V gene: TRBV12-3/TRBV12-4

CDR3 protein: CASSGYSGRDNEQFF
CDR3 DNA: TGTGCCAGCTCCGGTTATAGCGGGAGGGACAATGAGCAGTTCTTC
D gene: TRBD2
J gene: TRBJ2-1
clone size: -
V gene: TRBV18

CDR3 protein: CASRSRGYSNQPQHF
CDR3 DNA: TGTGCCAGCAGAAGCAGGGGTTATAGCAATCAGCCCCAGCATTTT
D gene: -
J gene: TRBJ1-5
clone size: few
V gene: TRBV6-5

CDR3 protein: CASSQSWALNTEAFF
CDR3 DNA: TGCGCCAGCAGTCAATCCTGGGCCTTGAACACTGAAGCTTTCTTT
D gene: -
J gene: TRBJ1-1
clone size: -
V gene: TRBV23-1

CDR3 protein: CASSYDRGEAFF
CDR3 DNA: TGTGCCAGCAGCTATGACAGGGGTGAAGCTTTCTTT
D gene: TRBD1
J gene: TRBJ1-1
clone size: -
V gene: TRBV7-9

CDR3 protein: CASSGTSGSYNEQFF
CDR3 DNA: TGTGCCAGCAGCGGGACTAGCGGGTCCTACAATGAGCAGTTCTTC
D gene: TRBD2
J gene: TRBJ2-1
clone size: -
V gene: TRBV7-8

CDR3 protein: CASSTGGSSYEQYF
CDR3 DNA: TGTGCCTCCTCAACAGGGGGCAGCTCCTACGAGCAGTACTTC
D gene: TRBD1
J gene: TRBJ2-7
clone size: -
V gene: TRBV19

CDR3 protein: CASSETTGSQPQHF
CDR3 DNA: TGTGCCAGCAGTGAAACAACAGGGAGTCAGCCCCAGCATTTT
D gene: -
J gene: TRBJ1-5
clone size: -
V gene: TRBV6-1

CDR3 protein: CASSSGLSNYGYTF
CDR3 DNA: TGTGCCAGCAGTTCGGGATTGTCTAACTATGGCTACACCTTC
D gene: -
J gene: TRBJ1-2
clone size: -
V gene: TRBV28

CDR3 protein: CASSQRFRTGVYNEQFF
CDR3 DNA: TGTGCCAGCAGCCAACGGTTCCGGACAGGGGTCTACAATGAGCAGTTCTTC
D gene: TRBD1
J gene: TRBJ2-1
clone size: -
V gene: TRBV3-1/TRBV3-2

CDR3 protein: CASSYSSGVTLNEQFF
CDR3 DNA: TGTGCCAGCAGTTACTCGTCGGGGGTTACTCTCAATGAGCAGTTCTTC
D gene: -
J gene: TRBJ2-1
clone size: -
V gene: TRBV6-5

CDR3 protein: CSAGGDNQPQHF
CDR3 DNA: TGCAGCGCTGGGGGGGACAATCAGCCCCAGCATTTT
D gene: -
J gene: TRBJ1-5
clone size: -
V gene: TRBV29-1

CDR3 protein: CASSDTGSTEAFF
CDR3 DNA: TGCGCCAGCAGCGACACAGGATCCACTGAAGCTTTCTTT
D gene: -
J gene: TRBJ1-1
clone size: -
V gene: TRBV10-2

CDR3 protein: CAFRDRDIYSNQPQHF
CDR3 DNA: TGTGCCTTCAGGGACAGGGACATCTATAGCAATCAGCCCCAGCATTTT
D gene: TRBD1
J gene: TRBJ1-5
clone size: few
V gene: TRBV30

CDR3 protein: CASSLQPGQEMAFF
CDR3 DNA: TGTGCCAGCAGTTTGCAACCGGGACAGGAAATGGCTTTCTTT
D gene: TRBD1
J gene: TRBJ1-1
clone size: -
V gene: TRBV27

CDR3 protein: CASSPNAGTGTYEQYF
CDR3 DNA: TGTGCCAGCAGCCCAAATGCCGGGACAGGTACCTACGAGCAGTACTTC
D gene: TRBD1
J gene: TRBJ2-7
clone size: few
V gene: TRBV5-4

CDR3 protein: CASSLSREGNEQFF
CDR3 DNA: TGTGCCAGCAGCTTATCCCGGGAAGGTAATGAGCAGTTCTTC
D gene: -
J gene: TRBJ2-1
clone size: -
V gene: TRBV7-3

CDR3 protein: CASSAGGNEQFF
CDR3 DNA: TGTGCCAGCAGTGCGGGAGGCAATGAGCAGTTCTTC
D gene: TRBD2
J gene: TRBJ2-1
clone size: few
V gene: TRBV2

CDR3 protein: CASSFGTQSYEQYF
CDR3 DNA: TGTGCCAGCAGCTTTGGGACACAGTCCTACGAGCAGTACTTC
D gene: -
J gene: TRBJ2-7
clone size: -
V gene: TRBV5-6

CDR3 protein: CASVGNTEAFF
CDR3 DNA: TGTGCCAGCGTCGGTAACACTGAAGCTTTCTTT
D gene: -
J gene: TRBJ1-1
clone size: few
V gene: TRBV6-5